The clone carrying this TCR beta chain was counted ten times or more. The antigen is unknown. The study left out patients who had uncontrolled infection, other autoimmune disease, pregnancy or lactation. TCR beta CDR3 region amplification was performed from RNA transcripts. The HTBI primer set was used in a first-round RT-PCR of the TCR CDR3. MiXCR, run by TCRdb on the multiplex PCR reads, gives a single entry per CDR3 protein. This sample has approximately 510,000 distinct CDR3 sequences, with more than 20% found just once. This sample was taken from a study of T cells in Graves' hyperthyroidism and ophthalmopathy. Study at large: Peripheral blood specimens were obtained at initial diagnosis, prior to any treatment. Findings and limits, study-wide: Within blood appeared most thyroid clonotypes that had expanded above 0.001. The model anticipated ophthalmopathy a median around 6 months pre-onset.

CDR3 length: 12 amino acids. The germline V gene encodes CDR1 PRHDT and CDR2 FYEKMQ (reference sequence). V lost 4 bases and J 7 bases, leaving 7 bases between the germline ends. Sequencing was carried out using blood. The clonotype was recovered from a young man with Graves' hyperthyroidism. V and J are TRBV13 and TRBJ2-2; D unresolved. CDR3 loop: CASSSSDGELFF. CDR3 nucleotides: TGTGCCAGCAGCTCGTCGGACGGGGAGCTGTTTTTT.